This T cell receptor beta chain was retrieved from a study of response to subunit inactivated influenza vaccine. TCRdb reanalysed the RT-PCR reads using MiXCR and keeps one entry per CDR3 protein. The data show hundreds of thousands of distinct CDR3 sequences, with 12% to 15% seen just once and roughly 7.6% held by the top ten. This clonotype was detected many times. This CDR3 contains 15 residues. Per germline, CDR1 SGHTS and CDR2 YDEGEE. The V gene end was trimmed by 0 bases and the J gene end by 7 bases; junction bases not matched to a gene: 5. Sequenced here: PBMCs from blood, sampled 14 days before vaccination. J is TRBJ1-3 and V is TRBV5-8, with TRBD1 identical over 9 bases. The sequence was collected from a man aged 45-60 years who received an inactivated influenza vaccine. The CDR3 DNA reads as TGTGCCAGCAGCTTGGGGACAGGGGTTGGGAACACCATATATTTT. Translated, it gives CASSLGTGVGNTIYF. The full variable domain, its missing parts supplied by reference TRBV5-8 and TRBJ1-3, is EAGVTQSPTHLIKTRGQQATLRCSPISGHTSVYWYQQALGLGLQFLLWYDEGEERNRGNFPPRFSGRQFPNYSSELNVNALELEDSALYLCASSLGTGVGNTIYFGEGSWLTVV.